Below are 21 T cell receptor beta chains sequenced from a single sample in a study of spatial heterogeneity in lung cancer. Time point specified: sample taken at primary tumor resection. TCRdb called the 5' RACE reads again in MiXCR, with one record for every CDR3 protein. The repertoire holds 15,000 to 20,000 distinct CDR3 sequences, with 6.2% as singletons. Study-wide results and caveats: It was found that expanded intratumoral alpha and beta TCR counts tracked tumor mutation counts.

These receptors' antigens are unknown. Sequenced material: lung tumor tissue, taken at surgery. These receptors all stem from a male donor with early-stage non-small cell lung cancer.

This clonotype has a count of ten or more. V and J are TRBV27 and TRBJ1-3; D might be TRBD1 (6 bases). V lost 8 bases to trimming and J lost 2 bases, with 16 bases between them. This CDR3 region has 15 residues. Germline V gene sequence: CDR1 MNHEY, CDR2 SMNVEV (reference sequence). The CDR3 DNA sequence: TGTGCCAGCGGGAAATCAGGGGTTACTGGAAACACCATATATTTT. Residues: CASGKSGVTGNTIYF.

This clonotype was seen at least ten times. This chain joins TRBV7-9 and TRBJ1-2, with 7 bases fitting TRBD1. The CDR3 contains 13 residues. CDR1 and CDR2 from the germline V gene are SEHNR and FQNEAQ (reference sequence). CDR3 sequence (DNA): TGTGTCTTATTAGGGGGCGGTGACTATGGCTACACCTTC. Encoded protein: CVLLGGGDYGYTF.

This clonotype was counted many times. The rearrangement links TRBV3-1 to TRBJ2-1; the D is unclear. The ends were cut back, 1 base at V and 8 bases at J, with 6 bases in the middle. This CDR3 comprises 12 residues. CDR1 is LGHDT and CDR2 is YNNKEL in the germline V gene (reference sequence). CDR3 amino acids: CASSQVVHEQFF. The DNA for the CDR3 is TGTGCCAGCAGCCAAGTGGTACATGAGCAGTTCTTC.

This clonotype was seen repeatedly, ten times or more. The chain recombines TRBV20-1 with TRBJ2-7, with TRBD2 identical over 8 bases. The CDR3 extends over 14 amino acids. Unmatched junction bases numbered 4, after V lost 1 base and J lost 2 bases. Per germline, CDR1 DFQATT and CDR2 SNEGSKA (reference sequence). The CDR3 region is CSARVSGLAYEQYF. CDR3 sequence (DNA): TGCAGTGCTAGAGTCTCGGGACTAGCCTACGAGCAGTACTTC.

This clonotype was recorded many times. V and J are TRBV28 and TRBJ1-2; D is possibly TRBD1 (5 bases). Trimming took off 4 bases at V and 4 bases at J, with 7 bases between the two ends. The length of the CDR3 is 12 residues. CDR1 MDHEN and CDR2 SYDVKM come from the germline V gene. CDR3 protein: CASSYGAYGYTF. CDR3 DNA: TGTGCCAGCAGTTATGGGGCCTATGGCTACACCTTC.

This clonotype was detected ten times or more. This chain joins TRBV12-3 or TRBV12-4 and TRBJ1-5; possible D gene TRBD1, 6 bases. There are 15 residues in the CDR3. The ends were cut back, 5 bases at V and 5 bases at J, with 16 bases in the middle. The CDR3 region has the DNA TGTGCCAGCAGTCTATGGGGGAGGGGGGATCAGCCCCAGCATTTT. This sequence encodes CASSLWGRGDQPQHF.

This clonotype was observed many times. For the CDR3, the DNA is TGCGCCAGCAGCTTGGGACTAGCCGAGCAGACCCAGTACTTC. Protein sequence: CASSLGLAEQTQYF. This sequence joins TRBV5-1 and TRBJ2-5, with TRBD2 identical over 7 bases. From germline, CDR1 is SGHRS and CDR2 YFSETQ. With V trimmed by 0 bases and J by 6 bases, 5 bases remained unmatched. The CDR3 extends over 14 amino acids.

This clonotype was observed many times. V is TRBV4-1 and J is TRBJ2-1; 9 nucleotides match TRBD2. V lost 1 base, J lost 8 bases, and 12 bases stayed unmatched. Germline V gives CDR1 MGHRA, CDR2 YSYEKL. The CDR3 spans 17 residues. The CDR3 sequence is CASSQGKGLAEGDEQFF. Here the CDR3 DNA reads TGCGCCAGCAGCCAAGGAAAGGGACTAGCAGAAGGGGATGAGCAGTTCTTC.

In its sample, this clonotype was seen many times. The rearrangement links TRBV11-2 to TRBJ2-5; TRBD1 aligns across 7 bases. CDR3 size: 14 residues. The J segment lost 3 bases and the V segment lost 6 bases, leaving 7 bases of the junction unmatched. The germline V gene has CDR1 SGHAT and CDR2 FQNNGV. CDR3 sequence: CASRMGQGEETQYF. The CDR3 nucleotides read TGTGCCAGCAGGATGGGGCAGGGGGAAGAGACCCAGTACTTC.

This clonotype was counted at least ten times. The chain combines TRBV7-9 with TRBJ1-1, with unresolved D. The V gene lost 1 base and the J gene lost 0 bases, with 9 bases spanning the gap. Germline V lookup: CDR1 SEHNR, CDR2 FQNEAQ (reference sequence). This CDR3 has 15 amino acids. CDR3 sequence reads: CASSLVRIMNTEAFF. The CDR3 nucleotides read TGTGCCAGCAGCTTAGTTCGGATCATGAACACTGAAGCTTTCTTT.

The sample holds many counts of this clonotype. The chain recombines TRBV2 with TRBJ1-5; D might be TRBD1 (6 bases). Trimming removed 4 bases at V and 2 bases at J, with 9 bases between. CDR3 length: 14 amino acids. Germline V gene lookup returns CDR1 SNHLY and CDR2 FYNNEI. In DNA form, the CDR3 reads TGTGCCAGCAGTGCCCGACAGGGCAATCAGCCCCAGCATTTT. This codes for CASSARQGNQPQHF. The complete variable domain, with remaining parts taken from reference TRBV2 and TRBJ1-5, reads EPEVTQTPSHQVTQMGQEVILRCVPISNHLYFYWYRQILGQKVEFLVSFYNNEISEKSEIFDDQFSVERPDGSNFTLKIRSTKLEDSAMYFCASSARQGNQPQHFGDGTRLSIL.

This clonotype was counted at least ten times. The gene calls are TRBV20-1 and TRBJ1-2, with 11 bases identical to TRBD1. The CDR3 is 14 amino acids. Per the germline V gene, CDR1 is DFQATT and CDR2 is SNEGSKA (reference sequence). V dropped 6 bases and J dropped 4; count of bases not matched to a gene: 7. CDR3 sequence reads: CSADSGTGGYGYTF. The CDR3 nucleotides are TGCAGTGCAGACTCCGGGACAGGGGGCTATGGCTACACCTTC.

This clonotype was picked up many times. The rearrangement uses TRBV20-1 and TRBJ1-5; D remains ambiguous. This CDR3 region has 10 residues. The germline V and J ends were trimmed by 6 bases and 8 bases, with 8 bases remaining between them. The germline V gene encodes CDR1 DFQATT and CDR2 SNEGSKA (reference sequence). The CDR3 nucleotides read TGCAGTGCCCCGGGGAAGCCCCAGCATTTT. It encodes CSAPGKPQHF.

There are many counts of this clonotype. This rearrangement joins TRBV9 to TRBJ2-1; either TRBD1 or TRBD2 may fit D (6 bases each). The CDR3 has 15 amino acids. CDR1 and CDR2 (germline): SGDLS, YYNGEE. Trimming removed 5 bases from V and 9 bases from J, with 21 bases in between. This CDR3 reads CASSYSWGAGGEQFF. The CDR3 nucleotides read TGTGCCAGCAGTTATAGCTGGGGGGCAGGTGGTGAGCAGTTCTTC.

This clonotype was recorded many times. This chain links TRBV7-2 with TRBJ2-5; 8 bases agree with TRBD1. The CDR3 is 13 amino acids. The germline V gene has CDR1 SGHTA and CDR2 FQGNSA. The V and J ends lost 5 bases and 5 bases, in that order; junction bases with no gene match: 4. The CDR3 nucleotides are TGTGCCAGCAGCATCGACAGGGGCGAGACCCAGTACTTC. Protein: CASSIDRGETQYF.

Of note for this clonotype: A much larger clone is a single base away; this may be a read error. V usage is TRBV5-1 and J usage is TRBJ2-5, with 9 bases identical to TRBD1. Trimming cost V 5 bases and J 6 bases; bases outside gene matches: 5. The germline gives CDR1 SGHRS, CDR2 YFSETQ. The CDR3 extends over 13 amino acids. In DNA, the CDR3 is TGCGCCAGCAGTCCCGGGACAGGGAAGACCCAGTACTTC. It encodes CASSPGTGKTQYF. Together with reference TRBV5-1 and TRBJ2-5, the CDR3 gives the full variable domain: KAGVTQTPRYLIKTRGQQVTLSCSPISGHRSVSWYQQTPGQGLQFLFEYFSETQRNKGNFPGRFSGRQFSNSRSEMNVSTLELGDSALYLCASSPGTGKTQYFGPGTRLLVL.

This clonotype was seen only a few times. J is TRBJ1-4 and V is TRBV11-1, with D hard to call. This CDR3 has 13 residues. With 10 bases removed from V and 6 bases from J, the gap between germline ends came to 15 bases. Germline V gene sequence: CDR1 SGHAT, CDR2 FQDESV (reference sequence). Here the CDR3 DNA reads TGTGCCACCGGGATTGTCTCACATGAAAAACTGTTTTTT. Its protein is CATGIVSHEKLFF.

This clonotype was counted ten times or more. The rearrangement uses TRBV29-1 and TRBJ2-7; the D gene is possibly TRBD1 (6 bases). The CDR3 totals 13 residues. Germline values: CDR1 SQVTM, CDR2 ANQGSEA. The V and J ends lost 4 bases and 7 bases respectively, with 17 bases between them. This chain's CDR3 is CSVVTGSGGEQYF. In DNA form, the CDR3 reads TGCAGCGTTGTTACAGGGTCTGGCGGGGAGCAGTACTTC.

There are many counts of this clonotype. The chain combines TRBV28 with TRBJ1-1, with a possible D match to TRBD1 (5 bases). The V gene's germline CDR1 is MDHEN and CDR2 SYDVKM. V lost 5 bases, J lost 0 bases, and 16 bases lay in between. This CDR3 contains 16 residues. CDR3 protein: CASSPPTARLNTEAFF. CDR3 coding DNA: TGTGCCAGCAGTCCTCCGACAGCTCGATTGAACACTGAAGCTTTCTTT.

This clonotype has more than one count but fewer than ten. CDR3 in DNA: TGTGCCAGCTCACCATGGGGAGTAGAGACCCAGTACTTC. It yields the protein CASSPWGVETQYF. The chain joins TRBV18 to TRBJ2-5, with a weak D call TRBD2 (5 bases). Trimming removed 2 bases from V and 4 bases from J, with 8 bases in between. The length of the CDR3 is 13 residues. Germline CDR1 KGHSH, CDR2 LQKENI.

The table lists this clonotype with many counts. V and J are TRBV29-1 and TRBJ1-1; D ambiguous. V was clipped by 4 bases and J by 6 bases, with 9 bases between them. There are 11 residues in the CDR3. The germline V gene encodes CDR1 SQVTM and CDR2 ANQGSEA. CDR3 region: CSVVPGSEAFF. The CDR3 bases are TGCAGCGTTGTACCCGGGTCTGAAGCTTTCTTT.